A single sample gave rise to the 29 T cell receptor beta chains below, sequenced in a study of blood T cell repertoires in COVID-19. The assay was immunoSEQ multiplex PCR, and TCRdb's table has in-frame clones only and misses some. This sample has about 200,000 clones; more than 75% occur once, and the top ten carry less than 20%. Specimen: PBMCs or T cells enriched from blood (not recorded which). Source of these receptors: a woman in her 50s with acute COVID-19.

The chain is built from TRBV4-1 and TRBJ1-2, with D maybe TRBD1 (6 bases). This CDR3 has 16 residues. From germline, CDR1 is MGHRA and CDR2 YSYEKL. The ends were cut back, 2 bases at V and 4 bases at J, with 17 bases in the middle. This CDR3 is CASSQSFQGSGYGYTF. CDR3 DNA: TGCGCCAGCAGCCAATCCTTCCAGGGGAGCGGCTATGGCTACACCTTC.

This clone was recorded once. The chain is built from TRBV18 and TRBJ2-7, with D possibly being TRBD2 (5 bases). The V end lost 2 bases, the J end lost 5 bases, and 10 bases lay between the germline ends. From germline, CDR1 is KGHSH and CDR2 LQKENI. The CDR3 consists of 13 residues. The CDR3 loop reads CASSPSSSNEQYV. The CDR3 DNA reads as TGTGCCAGCTCACCATCCTCTAGCAACGAGCAGTACGTC.

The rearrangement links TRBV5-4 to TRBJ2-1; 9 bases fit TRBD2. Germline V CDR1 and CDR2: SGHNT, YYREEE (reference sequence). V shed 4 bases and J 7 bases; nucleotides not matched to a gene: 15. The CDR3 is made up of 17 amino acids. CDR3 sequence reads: CASSTRVGAGGRNEQFF. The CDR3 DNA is TGTGCCAGCAGCACGCGGGTTGGCGCGGGGGGGCGGAATGAGCAGTTCTTC.

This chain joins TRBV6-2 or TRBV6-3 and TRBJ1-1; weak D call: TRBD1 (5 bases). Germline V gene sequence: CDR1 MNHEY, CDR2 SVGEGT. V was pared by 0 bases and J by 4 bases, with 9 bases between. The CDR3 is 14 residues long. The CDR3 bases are TGTGCCAGCAGTTACTCTAAGGGGTCCACTGAAGCTTTCTTT. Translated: CASSYSKGSTEAFF.

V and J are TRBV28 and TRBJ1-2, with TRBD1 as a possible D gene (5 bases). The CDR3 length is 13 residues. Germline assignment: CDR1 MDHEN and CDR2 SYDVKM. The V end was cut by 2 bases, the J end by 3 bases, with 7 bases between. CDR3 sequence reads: CASSLDSYYGYTF. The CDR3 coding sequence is TGTGCCAGCAGTTTAGACAGCTACTATGGCTACACCTTC.

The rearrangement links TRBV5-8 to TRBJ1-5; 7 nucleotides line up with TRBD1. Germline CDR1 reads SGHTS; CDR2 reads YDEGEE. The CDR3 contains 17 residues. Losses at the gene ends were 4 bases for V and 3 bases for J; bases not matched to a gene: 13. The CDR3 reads CASSQHRGQLSNQPQHF. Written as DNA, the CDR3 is TGTGCCAGCAGCCAGCATCGGGGACAGCTTTCCAATCAGCCCCAGCATTTT. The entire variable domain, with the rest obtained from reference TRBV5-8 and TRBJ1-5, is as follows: EAGVTQSPTHLIKTRGQQATLRCSPISGHTSVYWYQQALGLGLQFLLWYDEGEERNRGNFPPRFSGRQFPNYSSELNVNALELEDSALYLCASSQHRGQLSNQPQHFGDGTRLSIL.

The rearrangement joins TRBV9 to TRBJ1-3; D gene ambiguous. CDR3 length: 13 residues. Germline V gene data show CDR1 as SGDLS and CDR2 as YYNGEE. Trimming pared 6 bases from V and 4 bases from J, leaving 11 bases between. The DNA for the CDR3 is TGTGCCAGCACCCCCCGAGGGGGAAACACCATATATTTT. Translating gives CASTPRGGNTIYF.

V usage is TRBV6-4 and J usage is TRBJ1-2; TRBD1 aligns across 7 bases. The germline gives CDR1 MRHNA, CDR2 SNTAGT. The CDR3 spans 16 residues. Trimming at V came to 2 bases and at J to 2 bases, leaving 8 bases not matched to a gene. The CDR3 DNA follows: TGTGCCAGCAGTGACGGGAACAGGGGTGAGAACTATGGCTACACCTTC. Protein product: CASSDGNRGENYGYTF.

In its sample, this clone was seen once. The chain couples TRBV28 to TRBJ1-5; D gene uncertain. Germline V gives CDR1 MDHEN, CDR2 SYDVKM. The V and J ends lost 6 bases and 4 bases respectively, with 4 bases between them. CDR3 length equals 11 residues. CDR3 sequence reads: CASRANQPQHF. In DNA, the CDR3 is TGTGCCAGCAGGGCAAATCAGCCCCAGCATTTT.

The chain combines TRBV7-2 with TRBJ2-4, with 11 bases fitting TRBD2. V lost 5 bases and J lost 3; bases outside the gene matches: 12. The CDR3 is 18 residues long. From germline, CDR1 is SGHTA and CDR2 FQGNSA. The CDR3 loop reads CASSPSLAGEVGKNIQYF. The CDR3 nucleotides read TGTGCCAGCAGCCCCTCACTAGCGGGGGAGGTGGGCAAAAACATTCAGTACTTC.

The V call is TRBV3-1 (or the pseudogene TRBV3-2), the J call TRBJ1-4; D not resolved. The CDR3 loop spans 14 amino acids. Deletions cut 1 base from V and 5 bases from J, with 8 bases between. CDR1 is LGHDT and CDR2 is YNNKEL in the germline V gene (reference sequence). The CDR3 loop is CASSQVVTNEKLFF. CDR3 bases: TGTGCCAGCAGCCAAGTAGTAACGAATGAAAAACTGTTTTTT.

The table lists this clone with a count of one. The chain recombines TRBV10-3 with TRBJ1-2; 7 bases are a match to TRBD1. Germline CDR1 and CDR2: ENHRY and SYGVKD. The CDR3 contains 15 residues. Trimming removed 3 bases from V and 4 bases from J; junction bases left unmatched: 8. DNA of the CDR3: TGTGCCATCAGTGACCAGGGGGGCGCAGGCTATGGCTACACCTTC. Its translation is CAISDQGGAGYGYTF.

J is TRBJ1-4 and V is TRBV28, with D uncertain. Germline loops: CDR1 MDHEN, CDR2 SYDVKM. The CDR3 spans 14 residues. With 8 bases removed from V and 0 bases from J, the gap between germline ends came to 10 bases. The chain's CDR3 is CASATAATNEKLFF. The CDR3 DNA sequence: TGTGCCAGCGCTACAGCAGCAACTAATGAAAAACTGTTTTTT.

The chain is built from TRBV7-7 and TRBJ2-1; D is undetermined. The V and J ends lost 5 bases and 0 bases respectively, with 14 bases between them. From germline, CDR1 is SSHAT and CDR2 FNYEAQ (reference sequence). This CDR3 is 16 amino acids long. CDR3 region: CASSPEPKFSYNEQFF. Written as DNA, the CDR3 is TGTGCCAGCAGCCCTGAGCCGAAGTTCTCCTACAATGAGCAGTTCTTC.

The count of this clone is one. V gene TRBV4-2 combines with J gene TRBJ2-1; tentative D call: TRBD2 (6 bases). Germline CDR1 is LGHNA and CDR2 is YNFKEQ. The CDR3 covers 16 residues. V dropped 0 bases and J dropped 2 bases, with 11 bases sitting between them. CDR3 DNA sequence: TGTGCCAGCAGCCAAGATCCCAGCGGGCCCTACAATGAGCAGTTCTTC. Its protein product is CASSQDPSGPYNEQFF.

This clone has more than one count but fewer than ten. CDR3 coding DNA: TGTGCCAGCAGCTCCGGGGAGCCAGGCCTCTATGGCTACACCTTC. Amino acid sequence: CASSSGEPGLYGYTF. The V call is TRBV5-6, the J call TRBJ1-2; D gene unclear. CDR3 length equals 15 residues. The V gene's germline CDR1 is SGHDT and CDR2 YYEEEE. Trimming removed 3 bases at V and 4 bases at J, with 16 bases between.

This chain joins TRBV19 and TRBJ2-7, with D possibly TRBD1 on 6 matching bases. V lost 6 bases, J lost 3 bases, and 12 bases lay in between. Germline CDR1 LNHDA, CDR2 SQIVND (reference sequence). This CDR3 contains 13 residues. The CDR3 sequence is CASSYRDNYEQYV. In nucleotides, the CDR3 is TGTGCCAGTAGCTACCGGGACAACTACGAGCAGTACGTC.

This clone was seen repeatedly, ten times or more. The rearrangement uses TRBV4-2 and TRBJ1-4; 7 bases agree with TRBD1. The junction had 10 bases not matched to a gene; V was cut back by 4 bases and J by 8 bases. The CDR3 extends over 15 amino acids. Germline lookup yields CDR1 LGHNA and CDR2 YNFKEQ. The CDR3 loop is CASSPSRGLEEKLFF. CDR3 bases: TGTGCCAGCAGCCCGTCCAGGGGGTTAGAAGAAAAACTGTTTTTT.

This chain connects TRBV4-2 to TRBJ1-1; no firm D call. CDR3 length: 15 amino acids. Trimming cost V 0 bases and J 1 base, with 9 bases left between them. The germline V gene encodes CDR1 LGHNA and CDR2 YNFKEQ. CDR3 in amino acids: CASSQEGRENTEAFF. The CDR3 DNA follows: TGTGCCAGCAGCCAAGAGGGCCGTGAGAACACTGAAGCTTTCTTT.

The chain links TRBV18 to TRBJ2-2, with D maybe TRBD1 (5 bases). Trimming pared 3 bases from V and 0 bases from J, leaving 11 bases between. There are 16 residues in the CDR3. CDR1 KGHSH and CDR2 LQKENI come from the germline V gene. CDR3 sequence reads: CASSPRAQPNTGELFF. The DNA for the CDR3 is TGTGCCAGCTCACCCAGGGCGCAGCCGAACACCGGGGAGCTGTTTTTT.

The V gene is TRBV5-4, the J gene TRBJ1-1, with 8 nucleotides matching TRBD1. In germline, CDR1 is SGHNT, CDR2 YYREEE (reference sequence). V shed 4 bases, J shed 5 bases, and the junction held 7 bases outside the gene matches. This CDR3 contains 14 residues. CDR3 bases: TGTGCCAGCAGCACTGGACAGGGTGGGACTGAAGCTTTCTTT. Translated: CASSTGQGGTEAFF.

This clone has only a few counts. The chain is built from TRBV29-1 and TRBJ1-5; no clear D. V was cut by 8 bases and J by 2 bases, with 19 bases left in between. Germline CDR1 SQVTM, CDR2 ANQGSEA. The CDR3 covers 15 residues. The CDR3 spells CSYSDGLLGNQPQHF. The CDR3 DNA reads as TGCAGCTACTCAGACGGACTATTGGGCAATCAGCCCCAGCATTTT.

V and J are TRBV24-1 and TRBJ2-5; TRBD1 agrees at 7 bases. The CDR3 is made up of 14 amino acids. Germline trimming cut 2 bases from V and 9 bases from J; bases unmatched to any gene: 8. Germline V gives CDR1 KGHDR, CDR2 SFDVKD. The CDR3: CATSDYRDTGAQYF. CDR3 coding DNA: TGTGCCACCAGTGATTACAGGGACACAGGGGCCCAGTACTTC.

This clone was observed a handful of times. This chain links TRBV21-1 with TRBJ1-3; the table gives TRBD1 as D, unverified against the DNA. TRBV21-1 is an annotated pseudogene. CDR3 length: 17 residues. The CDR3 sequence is CASSKKNQGHSGNTIYF. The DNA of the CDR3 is TGTGCCAGCAGCAAAAAAAATCAGGGGCACTCTGGAAACACCATATATTTT.

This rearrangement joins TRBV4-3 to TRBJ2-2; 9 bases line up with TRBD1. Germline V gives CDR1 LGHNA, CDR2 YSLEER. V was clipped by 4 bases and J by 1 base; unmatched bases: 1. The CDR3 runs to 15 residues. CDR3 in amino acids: CASSRGQGNTGELFF. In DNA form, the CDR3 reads TGCGCCAGCAGCCGGGGACAGGGGAACACCGGGGAGCTGTTTTTT.

CDR3 region: CAISVQGTGGGYTF. CDR3 coding DNA: TGTGCCATCAGTGTCCAAGGGACAGGCGGGGGCTACACCTTC. The chain combines TRBV10-3 with TRBJ1-2, with 8 positions matching TRBD1. This CDR3 comprises 14 residues. CDR1 and CDR2 from the germline V gene are ENHRY and SYGVKD. The V and J ends lost 4 bases and 8 bases, in that order; junction bases with no gene match: 9.

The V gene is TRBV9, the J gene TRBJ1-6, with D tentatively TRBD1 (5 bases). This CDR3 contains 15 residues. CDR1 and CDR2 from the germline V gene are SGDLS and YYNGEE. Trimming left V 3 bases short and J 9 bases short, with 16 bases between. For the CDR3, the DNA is TGTGCCAGCAGCGGACTCGGTTCCGGGGGTTCACCCCTCCACTTT. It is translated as CASSGLGSGGSPLHF.

CDR3 nucleotides: TGCGCCAGCAGCTTTACAGGGGCGCCCACTGAAGCTTTCTTT. It yields the protein CASSFTGAPTEAFF. This chain uses TRBV5-1 with TRBJ1-1; 7 bases are shared with TRBD1. CDR3 length: 14 amino acids. Germline CDR1 is SGHRS and CDR2 is YFSETQ. V dropped 2 bases and J dropped 4; count of bases not matched to a gene: 5.

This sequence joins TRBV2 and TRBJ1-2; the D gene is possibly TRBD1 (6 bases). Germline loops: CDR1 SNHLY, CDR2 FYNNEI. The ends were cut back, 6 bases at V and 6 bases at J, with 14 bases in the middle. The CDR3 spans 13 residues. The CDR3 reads CASRTGPDNGYTF. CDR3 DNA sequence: TGTGCCAGCAGAACAGGGCCAGATAATGGCTACACCTTC.